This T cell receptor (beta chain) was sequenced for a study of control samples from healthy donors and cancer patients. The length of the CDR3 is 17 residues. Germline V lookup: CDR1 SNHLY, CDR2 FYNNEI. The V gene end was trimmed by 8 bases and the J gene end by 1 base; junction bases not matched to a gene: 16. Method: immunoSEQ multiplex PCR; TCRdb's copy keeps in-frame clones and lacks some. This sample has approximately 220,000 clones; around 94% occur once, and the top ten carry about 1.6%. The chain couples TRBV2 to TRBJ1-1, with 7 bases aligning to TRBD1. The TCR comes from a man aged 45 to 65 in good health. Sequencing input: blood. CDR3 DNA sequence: TGTGCCAGCGGAGGGGGCAGGATGATCGGATCGAACACTGAAGCTTTCTTT. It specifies CASGGGRMIGSNTEAFF.